The T cell receptor (beta chain) under discussion was sequenced for a study of tissue T cells after allogeneic stem cell transplantation. General study findings and limits: Within patients, tissue anatomy strongly shaped TCR repertoire composition.

This clone qualifies as large. The antigen is undetermined. Gene names and germline refer to mouse. Coverage ceases 1 residue before the CDR3 finishes, and the germline J gene fills in the end. Produced via immunoSEQ multiplex PCR; TCRdb's table is partial and in-frame only. The table records around 2,300 clones, more than 45% of them present only once. Time point meaning: mouse harvest day 14 after allogeneic transplant. Mouse grafts combined 10^7 T-cell-depleted bone marrow cells with 10^6 splenic CD5+ T cells. The germline gives CDR1 NSQYPW, CDR2 LRSPGD (reference sequence). The CDR3 runs to 13 residues. Trimming stripped 0 bases from V and 2 bases from J, with 3 bases between.

The source of this sequence is a female BALB/c mouse given C57BL/6 T cells with graft-versus-host disease after an allogeneic hematopoietic cell transplant. Sequencing was carried out using lymph node tissue. The rearrangement uses TRBV1 and TRBJ2-3, with D hard to call. CDR3 region: CTCSADNAETLYF. Partial CDR3 DNA: TGCACCTGCAGTGCAGACAATGCAGAAACGCTGTAT.